The source of this TCR beta chain is a study of blood T cell repertoires in COVID-19 (dated by TCRdb to 2018 to 2020). Study-level background: Samples covering the acute and convalescent phases of COVID-19 were provided by collaborators in the United States, Italy and Spain. Deeply sampled blood TCRbeta repertoires from subjects exposed to, actively infected with, or recovered from COVID-19 were included in the dataset. Nearly every sample came with metadata listing a de-identified subject ID, COVID-19 status, age in years and sex. Samples were obtained from the ongoing ImmuneRACE study (first 160 participants) and from approximately 1,200 subjects provided by 6 global collaborators. Where HLA class I and class II types were available, the types were taken from metadata supplied by the sample provider, not from assay-based typing. The prospective study material was composed of cDNA or gDNA derived from T cells, B-cell-depleted T cells, or PBMCs. The repertoires were made available in a free public database intended to serve as a resource for research on the immune response to SARS-CoV-2.

Note on this clone: The antigen this receptor binds is unknown. Base qualities were left out, and no much larger clone turns up one base away.

At one collaborating source in Seattle, patients were enrolled during active infection and were followed longitudinally through the course of disease. Whole blood was collected in K2EDTA tubes by collaborating institutions according to the institutions' own protocols. For TCRbeta analysis, collaborators shipped samples as frozen whole blood, isolated PBMCs, or DNA extracted from either of those sample types. The immunoSEQ Assay, a bias-controlled multiplex PCR, was used to amplify TCRbeta CDR3 regions from genomic DNA. The authors' pipeline ran thus. The number of nucleated cells in each sample was estimated from the amplification of reference gene primers within the assay. Sequence reads were collapsed and filtered to measure the absolute abundance of every unique TCRbeta CDR3 rearrangement. For each sample, productive Simpson clonality was calculated as the square root of Simpson's diversity index across productive rearrangements. Held by TCRdb, this immuneACCESS table contains in-frame sequences only and omits some clones. Under half of the omission traces to an unresolved V gene where checked; the cause of the rest is unknown. V and J calls and clone size come straight from that table; D and trimming were deduced from the DNA. For this sample there are 150,000 to 200,000 clones; approximately 87% appear just once. Clones ranked in the top ten supply 15% to 20% of the sample.

Including cysteine and phenylalanine, the CDR3 has 12 amino acids. The only DNA kept is the CDR3, 36 bases in frame from the first base. V ends up 3 bases short and J 5 bases short, with an unmatched junction base count of 0. According to the germline V gene, CDR1 reads SGHDT and CDR2 reads YYEEEE. The study at large found these results: How much clinical and demographic metadata was included differed by source and by participant, and the metadata was provided uncurated.

Here the chain combines TRBV5-6 and TRBJ2-5; a stretch of 8 junction bases matches TRBD1. The TCR sequence derives from a person aged 65 to 85 with COVID-19, enrolled during active disease. Sequencing input: peripheral blood. The DNA sequence follows: TGTGCCAGCAGCTGGACAGGGGAGACCCAGTACTTC. This sequence encodes CASSWTGETQYF.